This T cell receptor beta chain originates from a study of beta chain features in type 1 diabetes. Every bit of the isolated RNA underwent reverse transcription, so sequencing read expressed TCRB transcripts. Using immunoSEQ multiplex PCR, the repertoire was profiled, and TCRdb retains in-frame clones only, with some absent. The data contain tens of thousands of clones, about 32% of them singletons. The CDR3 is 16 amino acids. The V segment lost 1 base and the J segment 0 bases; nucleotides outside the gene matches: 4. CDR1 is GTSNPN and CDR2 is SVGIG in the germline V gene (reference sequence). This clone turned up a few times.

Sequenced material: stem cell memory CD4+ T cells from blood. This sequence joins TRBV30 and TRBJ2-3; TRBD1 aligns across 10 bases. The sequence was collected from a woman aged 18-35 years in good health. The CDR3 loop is CAWSAGQGRSTDTQYF. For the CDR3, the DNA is TGTGCCTGGAGTGCGGGACAGGGGAGAAGCACAGATACGCAGTATTTT. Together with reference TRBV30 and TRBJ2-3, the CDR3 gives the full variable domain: SQTIHQWPATLVQPVGSPLSLECTVEGTSNPNLYWYRQAAGRGLQLLFYSVGIGQISSEVPQNLSASRPQDRQFILSSKKLLLSDSGFYLCAWSAGQGRSTDTQYFGPGTRLTVL.